The next 21 T cell receptor beta chains were all read from a single sample in a study of T cell responses to AZD1222 COVID-19 vaccine. The repertoire was sequenced with immunoSEQ multiplex PCR; TCRdb's copy has only in-frame clones and lacks some. This sample has 130,000 to 150,000 clones; 91% occur once, and the top ten carry 4% to 6%. Source: peripheral blood, taken on day 0 of AZD1222 vaccination. These receptors originate from an adult in good health.

This chain links TRBV28 with TRBJ1-5; possible D gene TRBD1, 6 bases. V lost 2 bases to trimming and J lost 4 bases, with 12 bases between them. From germline, CDR1 is MDHEN and CDR2 SYDVKM. The CDR3 contains 15 residues. The DNA of the CDR3 is TGTGCCAGCAGTTTAAGGGGGGCCGGGAATCAGCCCCAGCATTTT. This translates into CASSLRGAGNQPQHF.

The genes are TRBV20-1 and TRBJ1-1; D unresolved. The CDR3 is made up of 11 amino acids. Germline V gives CDR1 DFQATT, CDR2 SNEGSKA (reference sequence). Trimming stripped 5 bases from V and 4 bases from J, with 8 bases between. As DNA, the CDR3 is TGCAGTGCTCCGACCTTCACTGAAGCTTTCTTT. It specifies CSAPTFTEAFF.

The rearrangement joins TRBV7-9 to TRBJ1-5; TRBD1 might be the D (6 bases). The CDR3 consists of 14 residues. In germline, CDR1 is SEHNR, CDR2 FQNEAQ (reference sequence). V was trimmed by 6 bases and J by 4 bases, leaving 13 bases between them. The CDR3 protein is CASSQRGLNQPQHF. The CDR3 bases are TGTGCCAGCAGTCAGAGGGGGTTAAATCAGCCCCAGCATTTT.

The gene calls are TRBV2 and TRBJ2-7; no definite D call. V lost 2 bases and J 3 bases, leaving 8 bases between the germline ends. CDR3 length: 13 amino acids. Germline-derived CDR1 and CDR2 are SNHLY and FYNNEI. CDR3 coding DNA: TGTGCCAGCAGTGAAACGTTACTCTACGAGCAGTACTTC. Translation gives CASSETLLYEQYF.

V and J are TRBV5-1 and TRBJ1-6; no reliable D call. CDR1 is SGHRS and CDR2 is YFSETQ in the germline V gene. This CDR3 contains 13 residues. The V end lost 5 bases, the J end lost 9 bases, and 12 bases lay between the germline ends. The chain's CDR3 is CASSKDRSSPLHF. In DNA form, the CDR3 reads TGCGCCAGCAGTAAGGACCGTAGTTCACCCCTCCACTTT.

This chain joins TRBV5-1 and TRBJ2-3; D not resolved. Germline assignment: CDR1 SGHRS and CDR2 YFSETQ. The CDR3 length is 14 residues. V was clipped by 3 bases and J by 4 bases, with 12 bases between them. The CDR3 loop reads CASSSSSGADTQYF. The CDR3 DNA follows: TGCGCCAGCAGCTCCAGTAGTGGAGCAGATACGCAGTATTTT. Complete variable domain (other parts from reference TRBV5-1 and TRBJ2-3): KAGVTQTPRYLIKTRGQQVTLSCSPISGHRSVSWYQQTPGQGLQFLFEYFSETQRNKGNFPGRFSGRQFSNSRSEMNVSTLELGDSALYLCASSSSSGADTQYFGPGTRLTVL.

In this sample, this clone turned up a few times. The chain couples TRBV18 to TRBJ2-7, with TRBD1 identical over 8 bases. Germline lookup yields CDR1 KGHSH and CDR2 LQKENI. This CDR3 is built from 14 residues. Trimming took 5 bases from V and 7 from J; bases not matched to a gene: 10. As DNA, the CDR3 is TGTGCCAGCTCATCCCGGGACAGGTCCAGGGAGCAGTACTTC. Its protein product is CASSSRDRSREQYF. The whole variable domain, filled in from reference TRBV18 and TRBJ2-7, reads NAGVMQNPRHLVRRRGQEARLRCSPMKGHSHVYWYRQLPEEGLKFMVYLQKENIIDESGMPKERFSAEFPKEGPSILRIQQVVRGDSAAYFCASSSRDRSREQYFGPGTRLTVT.

The V and J genes are TRBV18 and TRBJ2-2, with 9 nucleotides matching TRBD2. Germline lookup yields CDR1 KGHSH and CDR2 LQKENI. V lost 1 base and J lost 2; bases outside the gene matches: 2. This CDR3 region has 16 residues. CDR3 amino acids: CASSPLAGANTGELFF. DNA of the CDR3: TGTGCCAGCTCACCACTAGCGGGGGCTAACACCGGGGAGCTGTTTTTT.

The V call is TRBV7-8, the J call TRBJ1-2; a possible D gene is TRBD1 (5 bases). Germline CDR1 SGHVS, CDR2 FQNEAQ. This CDR3 has 14 amino acids. V lost 5 bases, J lost 7 bases, and 17 bases lay in between. The CDR3 sequence: CASSPRLGVVGYTF. The DNA of the CDR3 is TGTGCCAGCAGCCCCCGATTGGGGGTAGTTGGCTACACCTTC.

The CDR3 is CSVILPGGRETQYF. The CDR3 nucleotides read TGCAGCGTTATCCTCCCGGGAGGGAGGGAGACCCAGTACTTC. The chain carries TRBV29-1 and TRBJ2-5; 8 positions agree with TRBD2. V lost 5 bases, J lost 5 bases, and 10 bases stayed unmatched. The CDR3 covers 14 residues. Germline CDR1 is SQVTM and CDR2 is ANQGSEA.

J is TRBJ1-3 and V is TRBV28, with TRBD1 matching 7 bases. V was pared by 3 bases and J by 0 bases, with 8 bases of the junction left unmatched. From germline, CDR1 is MDHEN and CDR2 SYDVKM. The CDR3 spans 17 residues. CDR3 in DNA: TGTGCCAGCAGTTTCCGGGACAGCTACATCTCTGGAAACACCATATATTTT. Residues: CASSFRDSYISGNTIYF.

This sequence joins TRBV7-2 and TRBJ2-5; the D is unclear. V lost 7 bases to trimming and J lost 1 base, with 13 bases between them. The germline CDR1 and CDR2 sequences are SGHTA and FQGNSA. The CDR3 contains 14 residues. The CDR3 nucleotides read TGTGCCAGCAACCGATACGGGCCCCAAGAGACCCAGTACTTC. As protein: CASNRYGPQETQYF.

The J gene is TRBJ1-6, the V gene TRBV9; the match to TRBD1 covers 12 bases. The V gene's germline CDR1 is SGDLS and CDR2 YYNGEE. CDR3 length: 17 amino acids. V gave up 4 bases and J gave up 10 bases; unmatched junction bases: 12. CDR3 loop: CASSFGTGGLVGSPLHF. In DNA form, the CDR3 reads TGTGCCAGCAGCTTTGGGACAGGGGGCTTGGTGGGGTCACCCCTCCACTTT.

This CDR3 reads CASSQATGEAYEQYF. CDR3 coding DNA: TGCGCCAGCAGCCAAGCGACAGGGGAGGCCTACGAGCAGTACTTC. The rearrangement joins TRBV4-3 to TRBJ2-7, with 8 bases aligning to TRBD1. V gave up 1 base and J gave up 2 bases; unmatched junction bases: 4. This CDR3 region has 15 residues. Germline CDR1 LGHNA, CDR2 YSLEER.

This clone was detected only once. A read error may produce the germline difference seen at one junction end. The chain couples TRBV7-7 to TRBJ1-5; unclear D gene. The CDR3 consists of 17 residues. CDR1 is SSHAT, CDR2 FNYEAQ, per germline (reference sequence). CDR3 DNA: TGTGCTAGCAGCTTAACCCTGGGCAGGACTAGCAATCAGCCCCAGCATTTT. This sequence encodes CASSLTLGRTSNQPQHF.

The V call is TRBV6-5, the J call TRBJ1-1; possibly TRBD1 for D (5 bases). Germline V gene sequence: CDR1 MNHEY, CDR2 SVGAGI. This CDR3 comprises 14 residues. The V and J ends lost 6 bases and 1 base respectively, with 12 bases between them. The CDR3 nucleotides read TGTGCCAGCAGAAACCCAGGGAGGAACACTGAAGCTTTCTTT. Its protein product is CASRNPGRNTEAFF.

The chain links TRBV19 to TRBJ2-2; the D call may be TRBD1 or TRBD2 (5 bases each). The CDR3 sequence is 14 residues long. The germline gives CDR1 LNHDA, CDR2 SQIVND (reference sequence). V shed 3 bases and J shed 6 bases, with 11 bases lying between them. The CDR3 region has the DNA TGTGCCAGTAGTATGGGGGTTGTCGCCGGGGAGCTGTTTTTT. It yields the protein CASSMGVVAGELFF.

J is TRBJ2-6 and V is TRBV27, with a possible D match to TRBD1 (6 bases). Germline CDR1 is MNHEY and CDR2 is SMNVEV (reference sequence). The CDR3 extends over 17 amino acids. V lost 6 bases and J lost 2, with 17 bases in between. The DNA for the CDR3 is TGTGCCAGCAGCCGTAACCCCGGACAGACTGGGGCCAACGTCCTGACTTTC. Translated, it gives CASSRNPGQTGANVLTF.

The chain uses TRBV29-1 and TRBJ1-1; D unclear. Germline assignment: CDR1 SQVTM and CDR2 ANQGSEA. The V gene lost 4 bases and the J gene lost 1 base, with 16 bases spanning the gap. CDR3 length equals 15 residues. CDR3 coding DNA: TGCAGCGTTGGACGAGCCGAAGTCAAGAACACTGAAGCTTTCTTT. This translates into CSVGRAEVKNTEAFF.

CDR3 loop: CASSLRTGVYEQYF. CDR3 coding DNA: TGTGCCAGCAGCTTAAGGACAGGGGTCTACGAGCAGTACTTC. The J gene is TRBJ2-7, the V gene TRBV7-9; 9 bases align to TRBD1. Germline V CDR1 and CDR2: SEHNR, FQNEAQ (reference sequence). This CDR3 is 14 amino acids long. V lost 2 bases, J lost 3 bases, and 2 bases stayed unmatched.

The CDR3 loop is CASSSDVRNTEAFF. For the CDR3, the DNA is TGTGCCAGCAGCTCGGACGTCCGGAACACTGAAGCTTTCTTT. The chain combines TRBV6-5 with TRBJ1-1; D uncertain. Trimming pared 6 bases from V and 1 base from J, leaving 12 bases between. Germline-derived CDR1 and CDR2 are MNHEY and SVGAGI. The CDR3 runs to 14 residues.